This TCR beta chain was sequenced for a study of T-cell reconstitution after alpha-beta-depleted transplantation in children. Preparing the TCRbeta library involved the use of unique molecular identifiers. MiXCR, run by TCRdb on the PCR reads, gives a single entry per CDR3 protein. The profile shows a few hundred thousand distinct CDR3 sequences, 6.5% to 9% of them singletons. On this clonotype itself: The antigen is undetermined.

General observations from the study: Some patients owed their high day-60 TCRbeta diversity to surviving recipient T cells and thymic progenitors. Diversity and T-cell counts at one year after transplant derived mostly from new T cells. There were reportedly several hundred expanded graft clones from which alpha-beta T cells came about two months after transplant.

The clonotype comes from a female patient between 2 and 10 years old who had a stem cell transplant for Fanconi anemia, so the T cells may come from the graft donor. Specimen: peripheral blood, collected 360 days after TCRalphabeta/CD19-depleted stem cell transplant.

The CDR3 coding sequence is TGTGCCAGCAGCTTAGAGGGACTAGCGGGGGTTGAAGGGTACGAGCAGTACGTC. Amino acids: CASSLEGLAGVEGYEQYV. The chain has TRBV11-2 and TRBJ2-7; 14 bases are shared with TRBD2. This CDR3 contains 18 residues. Germline V gives CDR1 SGHAT, CDR2 FQNNGV. V trimming: 0 bases; J trimming: 4 bases; junction bases outside the gene matches: 8.